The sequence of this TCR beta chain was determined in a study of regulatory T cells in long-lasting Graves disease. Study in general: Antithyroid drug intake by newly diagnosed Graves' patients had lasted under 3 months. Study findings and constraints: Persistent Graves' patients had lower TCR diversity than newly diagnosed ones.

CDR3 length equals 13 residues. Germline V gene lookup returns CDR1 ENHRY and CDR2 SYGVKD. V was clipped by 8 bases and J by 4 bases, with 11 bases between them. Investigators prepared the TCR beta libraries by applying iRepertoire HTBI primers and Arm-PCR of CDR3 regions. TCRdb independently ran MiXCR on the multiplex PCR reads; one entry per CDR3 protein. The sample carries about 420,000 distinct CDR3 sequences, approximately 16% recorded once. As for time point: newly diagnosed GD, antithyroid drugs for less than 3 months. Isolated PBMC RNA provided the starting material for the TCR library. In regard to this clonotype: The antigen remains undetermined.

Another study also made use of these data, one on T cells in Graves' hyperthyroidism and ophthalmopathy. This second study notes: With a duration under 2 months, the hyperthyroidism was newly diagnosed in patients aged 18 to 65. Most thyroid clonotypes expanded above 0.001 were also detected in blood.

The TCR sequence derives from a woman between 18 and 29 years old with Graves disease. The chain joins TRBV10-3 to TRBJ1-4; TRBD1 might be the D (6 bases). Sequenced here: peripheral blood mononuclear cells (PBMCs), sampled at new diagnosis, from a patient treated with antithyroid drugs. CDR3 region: CAIARGGNEKLFF. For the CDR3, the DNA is TGTGCCATCGCCCGAGGGGGTAATGAAAAACTGTTTTTT.